These T cell receptor beta chains were read from a single sample in a study of control samples from healthy donors and cancer patients. Assay used: immunoSEQ multiplex PCR; TCRdb lists only in-frame clones, some missing. The data hold about 6,700 clones, with over 60% observed a single time. The sample taken for sequencing was formalin-fixed, paraffin-embedded tissue. These receptors were obtained from a male donor with melanoma. CDR3s include the opening cysteine and the closing phenylalanine or tryptophan. A D gene is named only where the DNA matches it firmly. Rows give clone size only sometimes, using once, few, many, or a class for an expanded clone.

V gene: TRBV6-6; J gene: TRBJ1-6; clone size: NA; D gene: NA; CDR3 protein: CASVRERDNSPLHF; CDR3 DNA: TGTGCCAGCGTCAGGGAAAGGGACAATTCACCCCTCCACTTT
V gene: TRBV19; J gene: TRBJ2-7; clone size: NA; D gene: TRBD1; CDR3 protein: CASSTGTAEQYF; CDR3 DNA: TGTGCCAGTAGTACCGGGACAGCAGAGCAGTACTTC
V gene: TRBV7-2; J gene: TRBJ2-5; clone size: once; D gene: NA; CDR3 protein: CAGAFLRRETQYF; CDR3 DNA: TGTGCCGGAGCGTTCCTTCGTAGAGAGACCCAGTACTTC
V gene: TRBV12-3/TRBV12-4; J gene: TRBJ1-1; clone size: NA; D gene: NA; CDR3 protein: CASSLRQYTEAFF; CDR3 DNA: TGTGCCAGCAGTTTGAGGCAGTACACTGAAGCTTTCTTT
V gene: TRBV18; J gene: TRBJ2-7; clone size: once; D gene: NA; CDR3 protein: CASSPLPGTDEQYF; CDR3 DNA: TGTGCCAGCTCACCACTCCCAGGGACCGACGAGCAGTACTTC
V gene: TRBV7-8; J gene: TRBJ1-1; clone size: few; D gene: NA; CDR3 protein: CAIDDRWTLNTEAFF; CDR3 DNA: TGTGCCATCGACGATAGATGGACGTTGAACACTGAAGCTTTCTTT
V gene: TRBV7-2; J gene: TRBJ2-5; clone size: NA; D gene: NA; CDR3 protein: CASSPWGGETQYF; CDR3 DNA: TGTGCCAGCAGCCCATGGGGAGGAGAGACCCAGTACTTC
V gene: TRBV6-5; J gene: TRBJ2-1; clone size: NA; D gene: TRBD2; CDR3 protein: CASGDPSGGAGEQFF; CDR3 DNA: TGTGCCAGCGGAGACCCTAGCGGGGGGGCCGGTGAGCAGTTCTTC
V gene: TRBV6-6; J gene: TRBJ2-3; clone size: NA; D gene: TRBD1; CDR3 protein: CASSPMDRGTDTQYF; CDR3 DNA: TGTGCCAGCAGTCCAATGGACAGGGGGACGGATACGCAGTATTTT
V gene: TRBV5-6; J gene: TRBJ1-5; clone size: NA; D gene: NA; CDR3 protein: CASSPPGGPQHF; CDR3 DNA: TGTGCCAGCAGCCCCCCGGGGGGTCCCCAGCATTTT
V gene: TRBV25-1; J gene: TRBJ2-5; clone size: NA; D gene: NA; CDR3 protein: CASSGQHLYQETQYF; CDR3 DNA: TGTGCCAGCAGTGGCCAACACCTTTACCAAGAGACCCAGTACTTC
V gene: TRBV6-1; J gene: TRBJ1-3; clone size: large; D gene: NA; CDR3 protein: CASSEEISSGNTIYF; CDR3 DNA: TGTGCCAGCAGTGAAGAAATCAGCTCTGGAAACACCATATATTTT
V gene: TRBV7-7; J gene: TRBJ2-1; clone size: large; D gene: TRBD2; CDR3 protein: CASSPGPTSGGAYNEQFF; CDR3 DNA: TGTGCTAGCAGCCCCGGCCCGACTAGCGGGGGGGCCTACAATGAGCAGTTCTTC
V gene: TRBV27; J gene: TRBJ2-1; clone size: NA; D gene: TRBD1; CDR3 protein: CASSLGTGNNEQFF; CDR3 DNA: TGTGCCAGCAGTTTAGGGACAGGGAACAATGAGCAGTTCTTC
V gene: TRBV29-1; J gene: TRBJ2-7; clone size: NA; D gene: NA; CDR3 protein: CSVATDYEQYF; CDR3 DNA: TGCAGCGTAGCAACAGATTACGAGCAGTACTTC
V gene: TRBV6-5; J gene: TRBJ1-2; clone size: NA; D gene: NA; CDR3 protein: CASQGPYGYTF; CDR3 DNA: TGTGCCAGTCAGGGCCCCTATGGCTACACCTTC
V gene: TRBV3-1/TRBV3-2; J gene: TRBJ1-5; clone size: NA; D gene: NA; CDR3 protein: CASSPATSNQPQHF; CDR3 DNA: TGTGCCAGCAGCCCTGCAACGAGCAATCAGCCCCAGCATTTT
V gene: TRBV14; J gene: TRBJ1-4; clone size: once; D gene: NA; CDR3 protein: CASSQDRGIGEKLFF; CDR3 DNA: TGTGCCAGCAGCCAAGATCGGGGAATCGGGGAAAAACTGTTTTTT
V gene: TRBV21-1; J gene: TRBJ2-1; clone size: NA; D gene: NA; CDR3 protein: CASRTSRDSLRWFF; CDR3 DNA: TGTGCCAGCCGAACAAGCAGGGACAGCCTTCGGTGGTTCTTC
V gene: TRBV9; J gene: TRBJ1-5; clone size: NA; D gene: NA; CDR3 protein: CASSGGGWGQPQHF; CDR3 DNA: TGTGCCAGCAGCGGAGGGGGGTGGGGGCAGCCCCAGCATTTT
V gene: TRBV5-1; J gene: TRBJ2-5; clone size: NA; D gene: NA; CDR3 protein: CASSFGRTQETQYF; CDR3 DNA: TGCGCCAGCAGCTTCGGCAGGACCCAAGAGACCCAGTACTTC
V gene: TRBV10-1; J gene: TRBJ1-2; clone size: NA; D gene: TRBD1; CDR3 protein: CASSPGTGRGYTF; CDR3 DNA: TGCGCCAGCAGTCCTGGGACAGGCCGGGGCTACACCTTC
V gene: TRBV27; J gene: TRBJ2-1; clone size: NA; D gene: TRBD2; CDR3 protein: CASSPAGDPINNEQFF; CDR3 DNA: TGTGCCAGCAGTCCAGCGGGGGACCCGATTAACAATGAGCAGTTCTTC
V gene: TRBV6-5; J gene: TRBJ2-5; clone size: NA; D gene: NA; CDR3 protein: CASRQGGETQYF; CDR3 DNA: TGTGCCAGCAGACAGGGTGGGGAGACCCAGTACTTC
V gene: TRBV7-2; J gene: TRBJ2-5; clone size: NA; D gene: NA; CDR3 protein: CASSFRVEETQYF; CDR3 DNA: TGTGCCAGCAGCTTCAGGGTTGAGGAGACCCAGTACTTC
V gene: TRBV27; J gene: TRBJ2-7; clone size: NA; D gene: TRBD1; CDR3 protein: CASSLGTGSYEQYF; CDR3 DNA: TGTGCCAGCAGTTTAGGGACAGGGTCCTACGAGCAGTACTTC
V gene: TRBV29-1; J gene: TRBJ2-3; clone size: NA; D gene: NA; CDR3 protein: CSVEDYWGYTDTQYF; CDR3 DNA: TGCAGCGTTGAAGATTACTGGGGATACACAGATACGCAGTATTTT
V gene: TRBV10-3; J gene: TRBJ1-2; clone size: NA; D gene: TRBD1; CDR3 protein: CAISDPDRAGYGYTF; CDR3 DNA: TGTGCCATCAGTGACCCTGACAGGGCGGGCTATGGCTACACCTTC
V gene: TRBV2; J gene: TRBJ2-5; clone size: NA; D gene: NA; CDR3 protein: CASSEYGRELIPTQYF; CDR3 DNA: TGTGCCAGCAGTGAATATGGCAGGGAACTTATCCCCACCCAGTACTTC
V gene: TRBV2; J gene: TRBJ2-5; clone size: NA; D gene: NA; CDR3 protein: CASRGDLRGETQYF; CDR3 DNA: TGTGCCAGCCGGGGTGACCTCAGGGGTGAGACCCAGTACTTC
V gene: TRBV14; J gene: TRBJ1-1; clone size: NA; D gene: NA; CDR3 protein: CASSRSVGAIGTEAFF; CDR3 DNA: TGTGCCAGCAGCCGGTCCGTGGGGGCTATAGGCACTGAAGCTTTCTTT
V gene: TRBV7-3; J gene: TRBJ2-1; clone size: NA; D gene: TRBD2; CDR3 protein: CASSAPGTSKNTEQFF; CDR3 DNA: TGTGCCAGCAGCGCCCCCGGGACTAGCAAAAACACTGAGCAGTTCTTC
V gene: TRBV20-1; J gene: TRBJ1-6; clone size: NA; D gene: NA; CDR3 protein: CSARPGSPLHF; CDR3 DNA: TGCAGTGCTAGACCCGGTTCACCCCTCCACTTT
V gene: TRBV18; J gene: TRBJ2-2; clone size: NA; D gene: NA; CDR3 protein: CASSHGLPGGELFF; CDR3 DNA: TGTGCCAGCTCACACGGATTGCCAGGCGGGGAGCTGTTTTTT
V gene: TRBV27; J gene: TRBJ2-3; clone size: few; D gene: NA; CDR3 protein: CASSLGGPPDTQYF; CDR3 DNA: TGTGCCAGCAGTTTAGGGGGTCCTCCAGATACGCAGTATTTT
V gene: TRBV28; J gene: TRBJ1-2; clone size: NA; D gene: NA; CDR3 protein: CASSYRDGYTF; CDR3 DNA: TGTGCCAGCAGTTATCGGGACGGCTACACCTTC
V gene: TRBV9; J gene: TRBJ2-2; clone size: few; D gene: TRBD2; CDR3 protein: CASSPTSGGTGELFF; CDR3 DNA: TGTGCCAGCAGCCCCACTAGCGGGGGCACCGGGGAGCTGTTTTTT
V gene: TRBV7-8; J gene: TRBJ2-2; clone size: NA; D gene: NA; CDR3 protein: CASSLHRAAGELFF; CDR3 DNA: TGTGCCAGCAGCCTGCACAGGGCCGCCGGGGAGCTGTTTTTT
V gene: TRBV9; J gene: TRBJ1-5; clone size: NA; D gene: NA; CDR3 protein: CASSVGGNSNQPQHF; CDR3 DNA: TGTGCCAGCAGCGTAGGTGGTAATAGCAATCAGCCCCAGCATTTT
V gene: TRBV11-3; J gene: TRBJ1-6; clone size: NA; D gene: NA; CDR3 protein: CASSLSSNSPLHF; CDR3 DNA: TGTGCCAGCAGCTTGTCTAGCAATTCACCCCTCCACTTT
V gene: TRBV7-9; J gene: TRBJ2-3; clone size: NA; D gene: NA; CDR3 protein: CASSFLRDITDTQYF; CDR3 DNA: TGTGCCAGCAGCTTTCTTCGGGACATCACAGATACGCAGTATTTT
V gene: TRBV6-6; J gene: TRBJ2-5; clone size: NA; D gene: NA; CDR3 protein: CASSRSQETQYF; CDR3 DNA: TGTGCCAGCAGCCGGAGCCAAGAGACCCAGTACTTC
V gene: TRBV5-6; J gene: TRBJ2-6; clone size: NA; D gene: NA; CDR3 protein: CASSPGTERSGANVLTF; CDR3 DNA: TGTGCCAGCAGCCCCGGGACGGAACGCTCTGGGGCCAACGTCCTGACTTTC
V gene: TRBV18; J gene: TRBJ1-5; clone size: NA; D gene: NA; CDR3 protein: CASSPPMGQPQHF; CDR3 DNA: TGTGCCAGCTCACCACCGATGGGTCAGCCCCAGCATTTT
V gene: TRBV19; J gene: TRBJ1-1; clone size: NA; D gene: TRBD1; CDR3 protein: CASKPKTGLETEAFF; CDR3 DNA: TGTGCCAGTAAGCCGAAGACAGGGTTGGAGACTGAAGCTTTCTTT
V gene: TRBV11-2; J gene: TRBJ2-6; clone size: NA; D gene: NA; CDR3 protein: CASTGRISGANVLTF; CDR3 DNA: TGTGCCAGCACCGGAAGGATCTCTGGGGCCAACGTCCTGACTTTC
V gene: TRBV7-9; J gene: TRBJ2-7; clone size: NA; D gene: NA; CDR3 protein: CASSLASHEQYF; CDR3 DNA: TGTGCCAGCAGCTTAGCTAGCCACGAGCAGTACTTC
V gene: TRBV19; J gene: TRBJ1-1; clone size: NA; D gene: NA; CDR3 protein: CASSEGRNTEAFF; CDR3 DNA: TGTGCCAGTAGTGAAGGGAGGAACACTGAAGCTTTCTTT
V gene: TRBV6-2/TRBV6-3; J gene: TRBJ1-6; clone size: NA; D gene: NA; CDR3 protein: CASSRSSYNSPLHF; CDR3 DNA: TGTGCCAGCAGCCGGAGCTCCTATAATTCACCCCTCCACTTT